A single sample gave rise to the 4 T cell receptor beta chains below, sequenced in a study of OX40 agonist ivuxolimab in advanced cancers. The data were produced by immunoSEQ multiplex PCR, yet TCRdb's version contains in-frame clones alone and is incomplete. The table lists under 80,000 clones, roughly 84% of them singletons. Specimen: CD4+ or CD8+ T cells sorted from blood, collected in a trial of the OX40 agonist ivuxolimab. These receptors all come from an adult with an advanced solid tumor such as melanoma, head and neck, liver or kidney cancer.

This clone was seen a single time. The chain employs TRBV14 and TRBJ2-3; no reliable D call. V lost 0 bases to trimming and J lost 4 bases, with 11 bases between them. Germline assignment: CDR1 SGHDN and CDR2 FVKESK. The CDR3 consists of 15 residues. CDR3 residues: CASSQEDAPADTQYF. DNA of the CDR3: TGTGCCAGCAGCCAAGAAGACGCGCCGGCAGATACGCAGTATTTT.

V is TRBV7-3 and J is TRBJ2-3; 8 positions agree with TRBD2. The CDR3 runs to 15 residues. The J segment lost 6 bases and the V segment lost 3 bases, leaving 8 bases of the junction unmatched. Germline loops: CDR1 SGHTA, CDR2 FQGTGA. The CDR3 DNA is TGTGCCAGCAGCTTCACAGCGGGGGCCTCGGATACGCAGTATTTT. This gives the protein CASSFTAGASDTQYF.

The chain carries TRBV4-2 and TRBJ2-1; 8 bases fit TRBD2. This CDR3 region has 16 residues. Germline-derived CDR1 and CDR2 are LGHNA and YNFKEQ. Trimming removed 4 bases from V and 2 bases from J; junction bases left unmatched: 7. This CDR3 is CASSRRGSGAYNEQFF. CDR3 bases: TGTGCCAGCAGCCGTCGTGGTAGCGGGGCCTACAATGAGCAGTTCTTC.

The chain employs TRBV7-2 and TRBJ2-3, with no clear D. CDR1 and CDR2 from the germline V gene are SGHTA and FQGNSA. Trimming removed 1 base from V and 6 bases from J, with 5 bases in between. The CDR3 loop spans 12 amino acids. Written as DNA, the CDR3 is TGTGCCAGCAGCTTAGGGTATGATACGCAGTATTTT. Its translation: CASSLGYDTQYF.